The 29 T cell receptor beta chains listed next were all sequenced from one sample in a study of Ad26.COV2.S vaccination and SARS-CoV-2 variants. As for treatment: roughly 19 received Ad26.COV2.S at low or high dose, single or two shots; several received placebo; per-sample allocation not given. Sampling was performed 63 days after the first vaccine or placebo injection. Data came from immunoSEQ multiplex PCR; TCRdb stores just in-frame clones and leaves some out. There are nearly 400,000 clones in the sample; around 91% occur only once, and 1.9% lies in the top ten. The sample here was peripheral blood, taken in a trial of Ad26.COV2.S vaccine versus placebo. The receptors originated from a person between 18 and 59 years old who received the Ad26.COV2.S COVID-19 vaccine or a placebo.

The chain carries TRBV28 and TRBJ1-5; D is uncertain. The ends were cut back, 7 bases at V and 5 bases at J, with 15 bases in the middle. Germline-derived CDR1 and CDR2 are MDHEN and SYDVKM. This CDR3 has 14 residues. The CDR3: CASTWVEADQPQHF. Written as DNA, the CDR3 is TGTGCCAGCACCTGGGTGGAGGCGGATCAGCCCCAGCATTTT. Filled out from reference TRBV28 and TRBJ1-5, the complete variable domain reads DVKVTQSSRYLVKRTGEKVFLECVQDMDHENMFWYRQDPGLGLRLIYFSYDVKMKEKGDIPEGYSVSREKKERFSLILESASTNQTSMYLCASTWVEADQPQHFGDGTRLSIL.

The chain links TRBV7-3 to TRBJ2-7; D uncertain. V was trimmed by 4 bases and J by 5 bases, leaving 9 bases between them. Germline V gene sequence: CDR1 SGHTA, CDR2 FQGTGA. The CDR3 loop spans 12 amino acids. The CDR3 DNA sequence: TGTGCCAGCAGCTACCGCATCAACGAGCAGTACTTC. It translates to CASSYRINEQYF.

V gene TRBV3-1 (or the pseudogene TRBV3-2) combines with J gene TRBJ1-2; 10 positions match TRBD1. V was pared by 10 bases and J by 5 bases, with 4 bases of the junction left unmatched. Germline V gene lookup returns CDR1 LGHDT and CDR2 YNNKEL (reference sequence). This CDR3 comprises 12 residues. The CDR3 sequence is CATWGQGYGYTF. The DNA of the CDR3 is TGTGCCACCTGGGGACAGGGGTATGGCTACACCTTC.

This chain joins TRBV18 and TRBJ1-2; D possibly corresponds to TRBD1 (5 bases). This CDR3 is built from 15 residues. The V gene lost 2 bases and the J gene lost 4 bases, with 14 bases spanning the gap. Germline lookup yields CDR1 KGHSH and CDR2 LQKENI. CDR3 sequence: CASSPEQGDRYGYTF. For the CDR3, the DNA is TGTGCCAGCTCACCAGAGCAGGGCGACCGCTATGGCTACACCTTC.

In nucleotides, the CDR3 is TGTGCCTGGAGTGTACAACTAGCGGGAGGCGTGAATAGGGGAGGGGAGCAGTTCTTC. Translating it yields CAWSVQLAGGVNRGGEQFF. The chain combines TRBV30 with TRBJ2-1, with 12 nucleotides matching TRBD2. This CDR3 spans 19 amino acids. V lost 0 bases, J lost 10 bases, and 19 bases stayed unmatched. Looked up from germline, CDR1 is GTSNPN and CDR2 is SVGIG (reference sequence).

This rearrangement joins TRBV5-1 to TRBJ2-1; no clear D. V was trimmed by 5 bases and J by 1 base, leaving 13 bases between them. The CDR3 totals 15 residues. Germline V gene lookup returns CDR1 SGHRS and CDR2 YFSETQ. Here the CDR3 reads CASSSTDQSYNEQFF. DNA of the CDR3: TGCGCCAGCAGTTCGACGGACCAGTCCTACAATGAGCAGTTCTTC. Based on the CDR3 plus reference TRBV5-1 and TRBJ2-1, the full variable domain is KAGVTQTPRYLIKTRGQQVTLSCSPISGHRSVSWYQQTPGQGLQFLFEYFSETQRNKGNFPGRFSGRQFSNSRSEMNVSTLELGDSALYLCASSSTDQSYNEQFFGPGTRLTVL.

For the CDR3, the DNA is TGTGCCATCAGGGAAGGAGGGACAGGTGGCTACACCTTC. Translating it yields CAIREGGTGGYTF. V usage is TRBV10-3 and J usage is TRBJ1-2, with 8 nucleotides matching TRBD1. V lost 6 bases and J lost 7; bases outside the gene matches: 7. CDR3 length: 13 residues. Germline V gene lookup returns CDR1 ENHRY and CDR2 SYGVKD.

The chain carries TRBV13 and TRBJ2-5, with 7 positions matching TRBD1. CDR3 length: 14 residues. V lost 5 bases, J lost 5 bases, and 8 bases stayed unmatched. Germline CDR1 and CDR2: PRHDT and FYEKMQ (reference sequence). The CDR3 loop reads CASSPRDSWETQYF. The CDR3 nucleotides are TGTGCCAGCAGCCCCCGGGACAGCTGGGAGACCCAGTACTTC.

J is TRBJ1-2 and V is TRBV7-2, with TRBD1 as a possible D gene (5 bases). Germline V gene sequence: CDR1 SGHTA, CDR2 FQGNSA. The V end lost 7 bases, the J end lost 6 bases, and 15 bases lay between the germline ends. The CDR3 is 13 amino acids. CDR3: CASTEKRGDGYTF. The CDR3 DNA is TGTGCCAGCACCGAGAAGAGGGGAGATGGCTACACCTTC.

Note on this clone: At the DNA level, this CDR3 is encoded by other sequences in the same sample as well. The gene calls are TRBV5-1 and TRBJ2-1, with TRBD1 matching over 7 bases. V shed 0 bases, J shed 2 bases, and the junction held 2 bases outside the gene matches. This CDR3 region has 15 residues. Per the germline V gene, CDR1 is SGHRS and CDR2 is YFSETQ. CDR3 coding DNA: TGCGCCAGCAGCTTGGGAGGGGGCCCCTACAATGAGCAGTTCTTC. Protein sequence: CASSLGGGPYNEQFF.

This CDR3 reads CASSASDPGANVLTF. The CDR3 bases are TGTGCCAGCAGTGCGTCGGACCCCGGGGCCAACGTCCTGACTTTC. The V call is TRBV25-1, the J call TRBJ2-6, with no clear D. This CDR3 is built from 15 residues. The V gene lost 4 bases and the J gene lost 4 bases, with 11 bases spanning the gap. Germline loops: CDR1 MGHDK, CDR2 SYGVNS.

The DNA for the CDR3 is TGTGCCAGCAGTTACTCGACCGGTGGCCCTGAAAAACTGTTTTTT. Its translation: CASSYSTGGPEKLFF. The chain uses TRBV6-5 and TRBJ1-4; D is ambiguous. The CDR3 length is 15 residues. Trimming cost V 0 bases and J 7 bases, with 12 bases left between them. Germline V gives CDR1 MNHEY, CDR2 SVGAGI.

The CDR3 here is CAWSLGAREKLFF. CDR3 sequence (DNA): TGTGCCTGGAGTCTGGGGGCACGGGAAAAACTGTTTTTT. The gene calls are TRBV30 and TRBJ1-4; maybe TRBD1 (6 bases). Trimming removed 2 bases from V and 8 bases from J, with 12 bases in between. CDR1 and CDR2 (germline): GTSNPN, SVGIG (reference sequence). CDR3 length: 13 residues. The variable domain in full, with the rest retrieved from reference TRBV30 and TRBJ1-4, is SQTIHQWPATLVQPVGSPLSLECTVEGTSNPNLYWYRQAAGRGLQLLFYSVGIGQISSEVPQNLSASRPQDRQFILSSKKLLLSDSGFYLCAWSLGAREKLFFGSGTQLSVL.

The chain has TRBV6-6 and TRBJ2-3, with 11 bases aligning to TRBD2. The germline V gene has CDR1 MNHNY and CDR2 SVGAGI (reference sequence). This CDR3 is built from 16 residues. J was trimmed by 4 bases and V by 6 bases; bases with no gene match: 9. The CDR3 coding sequence is TGTGCCAGCAGCCGACCACTAGCGGGAGTGGCAGATACGCAGTATTTT. Amino acids: CASSRPLAGVADTQYF.

This chain connects TRBV3-1 (or the pseudogene TRBV3-2) to TRBJ2-3; TRBD2 matches at 10 bases. Germline V gives CDR1 LGHDT, CDR2 YNNKEL (reference sequence). The CDR3 spans 18 residues. V lost 4 bases, J lost 1 base, and 11 bases stayed unmatched. This CDR3 reads CASSPPGLALSGTDTQYF. The CDR3 coding sequence is TGTGCCAGCAGCCCTCCGGGACTAGCGTTAAGCGGCACAGATACGCAGTATTTT.

The sample holds a few counts of this clone. The chain joins TRBV4-1 to TRBJ2-3; D unresolved. Germline CDR1 reads MGHRA; CDR2 reads YSYEKL. CDR3 length: 17 residues. Trimming took 1 base from V and 0 from J, leaving 14 bases between them. CDR3 nucleotide sequence: TGCGCCAGCAGCCAAGTCGTCACGTCAGCTAGCACAGATACGCAGTATTTT. This sequence encodes CASSQVVTSASTDTQYF.

This chain uses TRBV7-2 with TRBJ1-3; unclear D gene. Germline V CDR1 and CDR2: SGHTA, FQGNSA. The CDR3 loop spans 14 amino acids. V lost 5 bases and J lost 1, with 9 bases in between. The CDR3 region is CASSLSVSGNTIYF. The CDR3 DNA follows: TGTGCCAGCAGCCTCAGCGTTTCTGGAAACACCATATATTTT.

V is TRBV4-1 and J is TRBJ2-2, with 10 bases matching TRBD2. Per the germline V gene, CDR1 is MGHRA and CDR2 is YSYEKL. J lost 1 base, V lost 2 bases, and 4 bases had no gene match. The CDR3 length is 17 residues. The CDR3 nucleotides read TGCGCCAGCAGCCAACACGCTAGCGGGGGGAACACCGGGGAGCTGTTTTTT. Residues: CASSQHASGGNTGELFF.

The CDR3 loop is CASSHPDRGPGQYF. DNA for the CDR3: TGCGCCAGCAGCCACCCCGACAGGGGGCCGGGGCAGTACTTC. The V call is TRBV5-1, the J call TRBJ2-7, with 10 bases matching TRBD1. Germline CDR1 SGHRS, CDR2 YFSETQ. The J segment lost 9 bases and the V segment lost 4 bases, leaving 10 bases of the junction unmatched. There are 14 residues in the CDR3.

CDR3 protein: CASSVGTKGDEQYF. In DNA, the CDR3 is TGTGCCAGCAGCGTCGGGACAAAAGGTGACGAGCAGTACTTC. This chain uses TRBV9 with TRBJ2-7, with a possible D match to TRBD1 (6 bases). Looked up from germline, CDR1 is SGDLS and CDR2 is YYNGEE. The germline V and J ends were trimmed by 2 bases and 5 bases, with 14 bases remaining between them. The CDR3 extends over 14 amino acids.

This clone appeared a single time. J is TRBJ2-7 and V is TRBV4-2, with a tentative D call TRBD2 (6 bases). The CDR3 length is 13 residues. Germline loops: CDR1 LGHNA, CDR2 YNFKEQ. V shed 3 bases and J shed 4 bases, with 10 bases lying between them. The CDR3 spells CASSHSGDYEQYF. CDR3 bases: TGTGCCAGCAGCCATTCGGGGGATTACGAGCAGTACTTC.

Written as DNA, the CDR3 is TGCAGTGCTAGTGGGAGCGGGAGTGGGTACATTCAGTACTTC. Protein sequence: CSASGSGSGYIQYF. The chain recombines TRBV20-1 with TRBJ2-4; 8 nucleotides agree with TRBD2. CDR3 length equals 14 residues. The germline V gene has CDR1 DFQATT and CDR2 SNEGSKA (reference sequence). With V trimmed by 3 bases and J by 8 bases, 9 bases remained unmatched.

The V call is TRBV6-5, the J call TRBJ2-2; perhaps D is TRBD1 or TRBD2 (5 bases each). Germline-derived CDR1 and CDR2 are MNHEY and SVGAGI. This CDR3 comprises 14 residues. Between the trimmed V and J ends, which lost 6 bases and 6 bases, there was a span of 14 bases. CDR3 bases: TGTGCCAGCAGGCCCGGGACGGTGGCCGGGGAGCTGTTTTTT. Residues: CASRPGTVAGELFF.

A single count supports this clone. This rearrangement joins TRBV21-1 to TRBJ2-1; the table's D call, TRBD1, was not checked against the DNA. TRBV21-1 is deemed a pseudogene. The CDR3 loop spans 13 amino acids. The CDR3 spells CASSKRTFNEQFF. The CDR3 DNA sequence: TGTGCCAGCAGCAAACGGACATTCAATGAGCAGTTCTTC.

This clone was recorded once. This rearrangement joins TRBV19 to TRBJ2-5; D is ambiguous. Germline V gene sequence: CDR1 LNHDA, CDR2 SQIVND (reference sequence). V was cut by 2 bases and J by 2 bases, with 6 bases left in between. The CDR3 is made up of 13 amino acids. The CDR3 spells CASSITQQETQYF. DNA for the CDR3: TGTGCCAGTAGTATAACTCAACAAGAGACCCAGTACTTC.

The V call is TRBV19, the J call TRBJ2-7; D gene uncertain. The germline gives CDR1 LNHDA, CDR2 SQIVND (reference sequence). Trimming cost V 0 bases and J 2 bases, with 8 bases left between them. This CDR3 is 14 amino acids long. The CDR3 protein is CASSIDPATYEQYF. In nucleotides, the CDR3 is TGTGCCAGTAGTATAGATCCAGCTACCTACGAGCAGTACTTC.

The chain uses TRBV2 and TRBJ1-2, with 8 bases that match TRBD1. CDR1 SNHLY and CDR2 FYNNEI come from the germline V gene. V trimming: 4 bases; J trimming: 1 base; junction bases outside the gene matches: 5. The CDR3 runs 15 residues. CDR3 in amino acids: CASSVGTGVNYGYTF. In DNA, the CDR3 is TGTGCCAGCAGTGTTGGGACAGGCGTTAACTATGGCTACACCTTC.

V and J are TRBV7-6 and TRBJ1-4, with no clear D. Per germline, CDR1 SGHVS and CDR2 FNYEAQ. This CDR3 contains 18 residues. The V and J ends lost 5 bases and 0 bases respectively, with 19 bases between them. CDR3 in amino acids: CASSLRAGSLATNEKLFF. The CDR3 coding sequence is TGTGCCAGCAGCCTCCGGGCGGGATCTCTTGCAACTAATGAAAAACTGTTTTTT. The variable domain in full, with the rest retrieved from reference TRBV7-6 and TRBJ1-4, is GAGVSQSPRYKVTKRGQDVALRCDPISGHVSLYWYRQALGQGPEFLTYFNYEAQQDKSGLPNDRFSAERPEGSISTLTIQRTEQRDSAMYRCASSLRAGSLATNEKLFFGSGTQLSVL.

About this clone itself: The same CDR3 also results from other DNA sequences found in this sample. The chain couples TRBV11-2 to TRBJ2-7; D gene unclear. Germline CDR1 and CDR2: SGHAT and FQNNGV. The CDR3 has 14 amino acids. V lost 2 bases and J lost 0, with 8 bases in between. For the CDR3, the DNA is TGTGCCAGCAGCTTAATGTGGGGCTCCTACGAGCAGTACTTC. This codes for CASSLMWGSYEQYF.